This T cell receptor (beta chain) stems from a study of control samples from healthy donors and cancer patients. This clone is a singleton in its sample. This CDR3 is 14 amino acids long. V was trimmed by 7 bases and J by 3 bases, leaving 14 bases between them. The germline V gene encodes CDR1 MNHEY and CDR2 SMNVEV (reference sequence). Assay: immunoSEQ multiplex PCR; the TCRdb copy retains only in-frame clones and omits some. The repertoire consists of fewer than 90,000 clones, with around 87% occurring once and the leading ten covering roughly 20%. The origin of this receptor is a man aged 45-65 years in good health. What was sequenced was blood. J is TRBJ2-3 and V is TRBV27, with D perhaps matching TRBD1 or TRBD2 (6 bases each). CDR3 sequence: CASTGEGGTDTQYF. The CDR3 nucleotides read TGTGCCAGCACCGGGGAAGGGGGGACAGATACGCAGTATTTT.